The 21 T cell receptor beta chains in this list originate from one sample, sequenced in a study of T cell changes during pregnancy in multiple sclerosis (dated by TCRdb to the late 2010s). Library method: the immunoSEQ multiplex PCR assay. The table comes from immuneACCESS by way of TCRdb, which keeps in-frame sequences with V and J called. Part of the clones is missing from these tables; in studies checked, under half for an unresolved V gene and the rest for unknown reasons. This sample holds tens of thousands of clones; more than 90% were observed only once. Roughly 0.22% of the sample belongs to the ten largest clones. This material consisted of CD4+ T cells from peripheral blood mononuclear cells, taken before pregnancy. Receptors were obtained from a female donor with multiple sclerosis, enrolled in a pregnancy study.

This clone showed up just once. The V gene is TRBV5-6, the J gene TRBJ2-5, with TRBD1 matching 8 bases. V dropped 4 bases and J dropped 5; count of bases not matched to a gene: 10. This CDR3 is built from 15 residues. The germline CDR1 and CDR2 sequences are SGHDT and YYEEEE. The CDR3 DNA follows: TGTGCCAGCAGCCCCCGACAGGGGCGGCGGGAGACCCAGTACTTC. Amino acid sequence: CASSPRQGRRETQYF.

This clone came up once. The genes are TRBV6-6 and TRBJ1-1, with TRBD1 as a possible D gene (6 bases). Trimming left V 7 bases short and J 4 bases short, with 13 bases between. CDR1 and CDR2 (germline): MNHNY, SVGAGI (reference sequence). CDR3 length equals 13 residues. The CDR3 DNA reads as TGTGCCAGCAACATTATAGGGGGCACTGAAGCTTTCTTT. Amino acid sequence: CASNIIGGTEAFF.

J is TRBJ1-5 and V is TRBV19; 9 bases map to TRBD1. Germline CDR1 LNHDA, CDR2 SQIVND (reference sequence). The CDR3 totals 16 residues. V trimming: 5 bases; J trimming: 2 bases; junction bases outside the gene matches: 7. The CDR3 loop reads CASSAWTGDGNQPQHF. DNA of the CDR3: TGTGCCAGTAGTGCCTGGACAGGGGATGGCAATCAGCCCCAGCATTTT.

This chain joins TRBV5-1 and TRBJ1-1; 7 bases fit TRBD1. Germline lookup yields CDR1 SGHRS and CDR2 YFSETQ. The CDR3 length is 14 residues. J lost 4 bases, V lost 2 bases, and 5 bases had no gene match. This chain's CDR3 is CASSLPTGVTEAFF. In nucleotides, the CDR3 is TGCGCCAGCAGCTTACCTACAGGGGTCACTGAAGCTTTCTTT. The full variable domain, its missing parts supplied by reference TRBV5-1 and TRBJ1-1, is KAGVTQTPRYLIKTRGQQVTLSCSPISGHRSVSWYQQTPGQGLQFLFEYFSETQRNKGNFPGRFSGRQFSNSRSEMNVSTLELGDSALYLCASSLPTGVTEAFFGQGTRLTVV.

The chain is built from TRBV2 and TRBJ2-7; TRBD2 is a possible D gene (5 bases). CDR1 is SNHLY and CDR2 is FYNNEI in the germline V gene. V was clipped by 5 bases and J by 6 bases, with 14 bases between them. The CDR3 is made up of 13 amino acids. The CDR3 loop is CASSQFGGSEQYF. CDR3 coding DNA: TGTGCCAGCAGTCAGTTCGGAGGTTCCGAGCAGTACTTC.

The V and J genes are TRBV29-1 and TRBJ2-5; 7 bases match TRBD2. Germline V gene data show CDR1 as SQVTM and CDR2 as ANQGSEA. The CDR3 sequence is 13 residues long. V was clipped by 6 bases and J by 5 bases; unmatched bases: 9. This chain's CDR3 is CSVGPGGRETQYF. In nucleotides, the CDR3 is TGCAGCGTAGGGCCGGGGGGACGGGAGACCCAGTACTTC.

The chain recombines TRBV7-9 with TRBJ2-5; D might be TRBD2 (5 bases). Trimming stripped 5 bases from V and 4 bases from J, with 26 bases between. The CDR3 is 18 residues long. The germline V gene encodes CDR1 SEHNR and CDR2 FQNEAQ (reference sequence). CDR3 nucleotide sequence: TGTGCCAGCAGCCCCGTGGCTGGCGGGCGATCGTCGGGAGAGACCCAGTACTTC. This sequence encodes CASSPVAGGRSSGETQYF.

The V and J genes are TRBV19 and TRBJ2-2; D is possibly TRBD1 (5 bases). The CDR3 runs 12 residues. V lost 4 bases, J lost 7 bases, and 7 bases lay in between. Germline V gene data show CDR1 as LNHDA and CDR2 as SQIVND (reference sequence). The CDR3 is CASSTGFGELFF. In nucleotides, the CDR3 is TGTGCCAGTAGTACAGGGTTCGGGGAGCTGTTTTTT.

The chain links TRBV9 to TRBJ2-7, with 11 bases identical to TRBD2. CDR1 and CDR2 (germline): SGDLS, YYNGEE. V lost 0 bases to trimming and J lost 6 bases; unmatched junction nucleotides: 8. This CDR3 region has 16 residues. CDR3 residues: CASSVGPSGRSSEQYF. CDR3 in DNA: TGTGCCAGCAGCGTAGGGCCTAGCGGGAGGTCGTCCGAGCAGTACTTC. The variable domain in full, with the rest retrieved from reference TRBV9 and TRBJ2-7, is DSGVTQTPKHLITATGQRVTLRCSPRSGDLSVYWYQQSLDQGLQFLIQYYNGEERAKGNILERFSAQQFPDLHSELNLSSLELGDSALYFCASSVGPSGRSSEQYFGPGTRLTVT.

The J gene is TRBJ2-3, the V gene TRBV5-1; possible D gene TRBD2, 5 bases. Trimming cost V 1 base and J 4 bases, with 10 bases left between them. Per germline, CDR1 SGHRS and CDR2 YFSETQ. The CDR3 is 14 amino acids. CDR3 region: CASSLNSGSDTQYF. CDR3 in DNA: TGCGCCAGCAGCTTGAACAGCGGTTCAGATACGCAGTATTTT.

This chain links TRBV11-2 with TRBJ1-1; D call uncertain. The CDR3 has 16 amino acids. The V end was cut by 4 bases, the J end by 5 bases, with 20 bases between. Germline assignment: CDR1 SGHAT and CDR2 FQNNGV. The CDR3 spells CASSSARSGVGTEAFF. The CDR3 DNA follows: TGTGCCAGCAGCTCCGCCCGGAGCGGGGTTGGGACTGAAGCTTTCTTT.

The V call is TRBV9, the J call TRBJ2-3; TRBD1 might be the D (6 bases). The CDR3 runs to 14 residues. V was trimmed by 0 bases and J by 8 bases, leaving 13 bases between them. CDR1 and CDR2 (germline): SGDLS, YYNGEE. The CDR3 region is CASSVGDLGATQYF. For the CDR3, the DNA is TGTGCCAGCAGCGTAGGAGACTTGGGGGCTACGCAGTATTTT. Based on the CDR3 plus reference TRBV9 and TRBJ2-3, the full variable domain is DSGVTQTPKHLITATGQRVTLRCSPRSGDLSVYWYQQSLDQGLQFLIQYYNGEERAKGNILERFSAQQFPDLHSELNLSSLELGDSALYFCASSVGDLGATQYFGPGTRLTVL.

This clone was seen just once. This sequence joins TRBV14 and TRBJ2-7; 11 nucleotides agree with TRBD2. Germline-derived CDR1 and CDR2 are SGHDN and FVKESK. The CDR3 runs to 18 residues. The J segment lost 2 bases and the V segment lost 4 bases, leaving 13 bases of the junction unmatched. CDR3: CASSLLEPGLAATYEQYF. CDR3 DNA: TGTGCCAGCAGCCTACTAGAGCCGGGACTAGCGGCAACCTACGAGCAGTACTTC. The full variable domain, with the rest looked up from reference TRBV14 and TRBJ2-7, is EAGVTQFPSHSVIEKGQTVTLRCDPISGHDNLYWYRRVMGKEIKFLLHFVKESKQDESGMPNNRFLAERTGGTYSTLKVQPAELEDSGVYFCASSLLEPGLAATYEQYFGPGTRLTVT.

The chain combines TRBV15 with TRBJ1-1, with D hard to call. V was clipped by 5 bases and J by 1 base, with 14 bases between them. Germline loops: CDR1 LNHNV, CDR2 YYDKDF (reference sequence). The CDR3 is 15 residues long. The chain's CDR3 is CATSGLTDSNTEAFF. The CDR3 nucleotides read TGTGCCACCAGCGGACTGACCGATTCGAACACTGAAGCTTTCTTT.

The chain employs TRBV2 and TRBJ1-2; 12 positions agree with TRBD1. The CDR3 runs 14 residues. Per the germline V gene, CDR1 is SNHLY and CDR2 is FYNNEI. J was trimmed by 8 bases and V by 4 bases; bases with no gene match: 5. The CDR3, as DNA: TGTGCCAGCAGTGCTGTGGGACAGGGGGCCGGCTACACCTTC. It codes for CASSAVGQGAGYTF.

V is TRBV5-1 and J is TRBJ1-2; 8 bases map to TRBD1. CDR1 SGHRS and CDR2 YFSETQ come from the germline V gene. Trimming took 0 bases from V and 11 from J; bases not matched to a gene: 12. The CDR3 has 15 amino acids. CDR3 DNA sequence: TGCGCCAGCAGCTTGGATGGACAGGGATTTGGAGAATACACCTTC. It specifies CASSLDGQGFGEYTF.

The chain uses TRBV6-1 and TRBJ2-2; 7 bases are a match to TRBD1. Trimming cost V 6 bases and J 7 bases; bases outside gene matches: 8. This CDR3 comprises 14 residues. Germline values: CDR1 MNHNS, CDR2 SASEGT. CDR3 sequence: CASSGTVRGGELFF. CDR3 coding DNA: TGTGCCAGCAGCGGGACAGTTCGGGGCGGGGAGCTGTTTTTT.

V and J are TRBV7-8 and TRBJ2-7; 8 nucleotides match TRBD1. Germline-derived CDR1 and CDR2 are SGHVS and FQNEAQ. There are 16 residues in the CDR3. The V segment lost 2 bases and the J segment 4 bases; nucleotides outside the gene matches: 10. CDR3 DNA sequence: TGTGCCAGCAGCTTACCCTCCGGGACAGGACTATACGAGCAGTACTTC. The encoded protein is CASSLPSGTGLYEQYF.

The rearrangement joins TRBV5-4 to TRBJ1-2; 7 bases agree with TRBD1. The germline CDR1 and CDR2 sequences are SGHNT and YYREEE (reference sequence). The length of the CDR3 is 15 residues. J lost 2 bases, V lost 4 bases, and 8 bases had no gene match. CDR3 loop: CASSPQGQSNYGYTF. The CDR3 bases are TGTGCCAGCAGCCCCCAGGGACAGTCGAACTATGGCTACACCTTC.

In nucleotides, the CDR3 is TGTGCCAGCAGTGGGCCGATAATGAACACTGAAGCTTTCTTT. It translates to CASSGPIMNTEAFF. The chain combines TRBV2 with TRBJ1-1; no clear D. CDR1 and CDR2 (germline): SNHLY, FYNNEI. V dropped 4 bases and J dropped 0 bases, with 9 bases sitting between them. CDR3 size: 14 residues.

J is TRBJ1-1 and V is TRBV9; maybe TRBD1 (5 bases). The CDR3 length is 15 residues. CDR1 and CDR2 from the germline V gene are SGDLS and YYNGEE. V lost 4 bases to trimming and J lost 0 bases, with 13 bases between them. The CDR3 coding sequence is TGTGCCAGCAGCCCGCAGGGTGGGATGAACACTGAAGCTTTCTTT. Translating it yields CASSPQGGMNTEAFF.